Shown below are 23 T cell receptor beta chains from a single sample sequenced in a study of control samples from healthy donors and cancer patients. Assay: immunoSEQ multiplex PCR; the TCRdb copy retains only in-frame clones and omits some. The table has around 94,000 clones, about 90% seen once. The material sequenced was blood. The receptors were sampled from a woman in her late teens or twenties in good health.

This rearrangement joins TRBV6-5 to TRBJ2-7; 10 bases are shared with TRBD1. V lost 6 bases and J lost 2; bases outside the gene matches: 4. Germline loops: CDR1 MNHEY, CDR2 SVGAGI. The CDR3 loop spans 14 amino acids. For the CDR3, the DNA is TGTGCCAGCAGGCCCGGGACAGGGGCCTACGAGCAGTACTTC. It codes for CASRPGTGAYEQYF.

The J gene is TRBJ2-2, the V gene TRBV30, with TRBD2 matching 13 bases. There are 15 residues in the CDR3. Trimming cost V 2 bases and J 8 bases; bases outside gene matches: 5. CDR1 and CDR2 from the germline V gene are GTSNPN and SVGIG (reference sequence). CDR3 DNA sequence: TGTGCCTGGAGTAAGGGACTAGCGGGATCAGGGGAGCTGTTTTTT. As protein: CAWSKGLAGSGELFF.

The chain is built from TRBV4-1 and TRBJ1-1; D call uncertain. This CDR3 has 17 residues. Germline CDR1 reads MGHRA; CDR2 reads YSYEKL. Trimming removed 1 base at V and 2 bases at J, with 17 bases between. The CDR3 region is CASSQVLLAGSNTEAFF. CDR3 in DNA: TGCGCCAGCAGCCAAGTACTTCTCGCAGGTAGTAACACTGAAGCTTTCTTT.

The chain employs TRBV9 and TRBJ2-1; TRBD2 matches at 7 bases. The CDR3 is 17 residues long. After removal of 4 bases from V and 0 bases from J, the junction contained 10 bases not matched to a gene. Germline CDR1 is SGDLS and CDR2 is YYNGEE. CDR3 sequence (DNA): TGTGCCAGCAGCCCCTTAAGCGGGGTAAGCTCCTACAATGAGCAGTTCTTC. Residues: CASSPLSGVSSYNEQFF.

This chain's CDR3 is CASSFRAADGYTF. Written as DNA, the CDR3 is TGTGCCAGCAGTTTTAGGGCAGCAGATGGCTACACCTTC. The chain is built from TRBV28 and TRBJ1-2; D is undetermined. The germline V gene has CDR1 MDHEN and CDR2 SYDVKM. The germline V and J ends were trimmed by 3 bases and 6 bases, with 11 bases remaining between them. The CDR3 runs to 13 residues.

This clone is a singleton in its sample. V usage is TRBV19 and J usage is TRBJ2-1, with D perhaps matching TRBD1 (6 bases). CDR1 is LNHDA and CDR2 is SQIVND in the germline V gene (reference sequence). The V end lost 6 bases, the J end lost 0 bases, and 15 bases lay between the germline ends. The CDR3 contains 16 residues. In nucleotides, the CDR3 is TGTGCCAGTAGACCAACAGGGTGGAGCTCCTACAATGAGCAGTTCTTC. Translation gives CASRPTGWSSYNEQFF. Complete variable domain (other parts from reference TRBV19 and TRBJ2-1): DGGITQSPKYLFRKEGQNVTLSCEQNLNHDAMYWYRQDPGQGLRLIYYSQIVNDFQKGDIAEGYSVSREKKESFPLTVTSAQKNPTAFYLCASRPTGWSSYNEQFFGPGTRLTVL.

The rearrangement uses TRBV28 and TRBJ1-1, with 7 nucleotides matching TRBD1. V dropped 6 bases and J dropped 7; count of bases not matched to a gene: 8. Germline assignment: CDR1 MDHEN and CDR2 SYDVKM. This CDR3 region has 13 residues. As DNA, the CDR3 is TGTGCCAGCAGAACACAGGGGATACTTGAAGCTTTCTTT. It is translated as CASRTQGILEAFF.

The chain recombines TRBV12-5 with TRBJ2-3; TRBD2 matches 8 bases. V gave up 6 bases and J gave up 5 bases; unmatched junction bases: 4. CDR1 is LGHNT and CDR2 is FRNRAP in the germline V gene. This CDR3 is built from 13 residues. The CDR3 loop is CASGSSGGDTQYF. The CDR3 DNA reads as TGTGCTAGTGGGAGCAGCGGGGGAGATACGCAGTATTTT.

The genes are TRBV19 and TRBJ1-1; the D gene is possibly TRBD1 (6 bases). The CDR3 consists of 17 residues. Between the trimmed V and J ends, which lost 7 bases and 0 bases, there was a span of 21 bases. CDR1 is LNHDA and CDR2 is SQIVND in the germline V gene (reference sequence). For the CDR3, the DNA is TGTGCCAGTACCCTGGGGGGGGCTACTTTCTTGAACACTGAAGCTTTCTTT. It translates to CASTLGGATFLNTEAFF.

This clone showed up just a few times. This chain uses TRBV20-1 with TRBJ2-7; D gene unclear. The germline V and J ends were trimmed by 1 base and 9 bases, with 10 bases remaining between them. The CDR3 totals 11 residues. Germline CDR1 and CDR2: DFQATT and SNEGSKA (reference sequence). The CDR3 DNA reads as TGCAGTGCTAGAGTACTCCCCGGGCAGTACTTC. The encoded protein is CSARVLPGQYF.

The V call is TRBV4-3, the J call TRBJ2-3; TRBD1 matches 10 bases. There are 16 residues in the CDR3. Germline CDR1 and CDR2: LGHNA and YSLEER. V shed 3 bases and J 0 bases; nucleotides not matched to a gene: 3. CDR3 region: CASSQDRGISTDTQYF. CDR3 in DNA: TGCGCCAGCAGCCAGGACAGGGGGATAAGCACAGATACGCAGTATTTT.

The chain links TRBV2 to TRBJ1-2; D is unclear. The germline V and J ends were trimmed by 4 bases and 2 bases, with 8 bases remaining between them. The germline gives CDR1 SNHLY, CDR2 FYNNEI. There are 13 residues in the CDR3. DNA of the CDR3: TGTGCCAGCAGTGCAGGAGTAAACTATGGCTACACCTTC. Amino acid sequence: CASSAGVNYGYTF.

This clone was seen just once. This rearrangement joins TRBV18 to TRBJ2-7; 9 bases are a match to TRBD1. The V gene's germline CDR1 is KGHSH and CDR2 LQKENI. V gave up 4 bases and J gave up 6 bases; unmatched junction bases: 4. The CDR3 runs 13 residues. This CDR3 is CASSRDRVPEQYF. DNA for the CDR3: TGTGCCAGCTCACGGGACAGGGTTCCCGAGCAGTACTTC.

The chain uses TRBV20-1 and TRBJ2-3; a possible D gene is TRBD1 (6 bases). This CDR3 has 11 residues. Germline V gene lookup returns CDR1 DFQATT and CDR2 SNEGSKA (reference sequence). With 3 bases removed from V and 6 bases from J, the gap between germline ends came to 7 bases. CDR3 sequence: CSARRGDTQYF. The CDR3 DNA reads as TGCAGTGCTAGGAGGGGGGATACGCAGTATTTT.

This sequence joins TRBV4-1 and TRBJ2-7; 10 bases fit TRBD1. In germline, CDR1 is MGHRA, CDR2 YSYEKL. The CDR3 runs to 16 residues. V dropped 0 bases and J dropped 4; count of bases not matched to a gene: 6. The CDR3 here is CASSQEGTGEGYEQYF. Here the CDR3 DNA reads TGCGCCAGCAGCCAAGAGGGGACAGGGGAGGGATACGAGCAGTACTTC.

This clone was found once. The V gene is TRBV7-8, the J gene TRBJ1-6; D call uncertain. Germline assignment: CDR1 SGHVS and CDR2 FQNEAQ. V was pared by 2 bases and J by 5 bases, with 7 bases between. There are 14 residues in the CDR3. The CDR3 loop reads CASSLPGDNSPLHF. For the CDR3, the DNA is TGTGCCAGCAGCTTACCCGGGGATAATTCACCCCTCCACTTT.

The rearrangement joins TRBV4-1 to TRBJ2-1; D possibly corresponds to TRBD2 (5 bases). Between the trimmed V and J ends, which lost 1 base and 7 bases, there was a span of 14 bases. Germline CDR1 is MGHRA and CDR2 is YSYEKL. This CDR3 has 15 amino acids. The CDR3, as DNA: TGCGCCAGCAGCCAAGTCGGACTCGAAAGAAATGAGCAGTTCTTC. Translated, it gives CASSQVGLERNEQFF.

V is TRBV7-8 and J is TRBJ1-4; D ambiguous. The germline gives CDR1 SGHVS, CDR2 FQNEAQ. The CDR3 loop spans 13 amino acids. Trimming left V 6 bases short and J 11 bases short, with 16 bases between. The CDR3 is CASSPTGSPKLFF. The CDR3 region has the DNA TGTGCCAGCAGTCCCACGGGTTCTCCGAAACTGTTTTTT.

As to this clone: The sample has other DNA sequences that encode this CDR3 too. V gene TRBV6-5 combines with J gene TRBJ2-1, with 8 positions matching TRBD2. The length of the CDR3 is 15 residues. J gave up 4 bases and V 3 bases, and 5 bases lay outside the gene matches. Germline V lookup: CDR1 MNHEY, CDR2 SVGAGI. CDR3 nucleotide sequence: TGTGCCAGCAGTTATCGGGGGGGGGTATACAATGAGCAGTTCTTC. Protein product: CASSYRGGVYNEQFF.

This chain joins TRBV5-6 and TRBJ1-1; D possibly corresponds to TRBD1 (6 bases). This CDR3 has 16 residues. Deletions cut 0 bases from V and 4 bases from J, with 16 bases between. Looked up from germline, CDR1 is SGHDT and CDR2 is YYEEEE. The CDR3 here is CASSLVGAGLGTEAFF. The CDR3, as DNA: TGTGCCAGCAGCTTGGTGGGGGCAGGGTTAGGCACTGAAGCTTTCTTT.

The chain recombines TRBV18 with TRBJ2-3; no definite D call. This CDR3 is 16 amino acids long. Trimming took off 1 base at V and 4 bases at J, with 15 bases between the two ends. Germline lookup yields CDR1 KGHSH and CDR2 LQKENI. The CDR3 region has the DNA TGTGCCAGCTCACCACGTGAGGCAGTGGACGCAGATACGCAGTATTTT. Protein product: CASSPREAVDADTQYF.

This clone was seen a single time. This rearrangement joins TRBV27 to TRBJ1-4; unclear D gene. Germline assignment: CDR1 MNHEY and CDR2 SMNVEV (reference sequence). This CDR3 has 13 amino acids. Trimming took 2 bases from V and 8 from J, leaving 9 bases between them. DNA of the CDR3: TGTGCCAGCAGTTTAGTCGCCGCGGAAAAACTGTTTTTT. Translation: CASSLVAAEKLFF. The variable domain in full, completed from reference TRBV27 and TRBJ1-4, reads EAQVTQNPRYLITVTGKKLTVTCSQNMNHEYMSWYRQDPGLGLRQIYYSMNVEVTDKGDVPEGYKVSRKEKRNFPLILESPSPNQTSLYFCASSLVAAEKLFFGSGTQLSVL.

This chain joins TRBV3-1 (or the pseudogene TRBV3-2) and TRBJ1-1; TRBD1 is a possible D gene (6 bases). V lost 2 bases and J lost 5, with 15 bases in between. There are 15 residues in the CDR3. Germline CDR1 LGHDT, CDR2 YNNKEL (reference sequence). CDR3 bases: TGTGCCAGCAGCCAACAAGCCGGGACAAGGACTGAAGCTTTCTTT. Protein product: CASSQQAGTRTEAFF.